This T cell receptor beta chain was observed in a study of human T cells and chemical hapten exposure. The wider study: 2% DPC applied to an approximately 2 cm by approximately 2 cm arm area sensitized donors. For the roughly 26-week duration of the study, patients were given weekly doses of diphenylcyclopropenone on the scalp. Study-wide points: There was a positive correlation between PT1 expanded TCR counts and patch test score.

The time point: patch test 2, 6 weeks after DPC sensitization. This sample's treatment: therapeutic diphenylcyclopropenone sensitization with weekly scalp DPC. Germline assignment: CDR1 SGHAT and CDR2 FQNNGV. The CDR3 consists of 14 residues. This clonotype was observed a single time. What it binds is unknown. At one end the junction does not follow the germline gene, possibly because of a read error. TCRdb re-derived calls from the RACE reads in MiXCR, one entry per CDR3 protein. Of some 100,000 distinct CDR3 sequences listed, about 9.3% are singletons. The sequence was obtained from a woman aged 40 to 55 with alopecia areata. Some clones in this sample may be carry-over from other donors' samples. This specimen consisted of whole blood, obtained in connection with sensitization to the hapten diphenylcyclopropenone (DPC). This chain uses TRBV11-2 with TRBJ2-5; 11 bases agree with TRBD2. CDR3 nucleotide sequence: TGTGCCAGCAGCAGACTAGCGGGGCAAGAGACACAGTACTTC. Protein sequence: CASSRLAGQETQYF.